Described below is a single TCR beta chain sequence and its context. The sample originates from a study of cytomegalovirus exposure and HLA in healthy donors. This CDR3 region has 19 residues. CDR1 and CDR2 from the germline V gene are MNHNS and SASEGT. V gave up 2 bases and J gave up 1 base, with 18 bases separating them. 13 Jbeta primers and 60 Vbeta primers were used for the PCR. Produced via immunoSEQ multiplex PCR; TCRdb's table is partial and in-frame only. Of hundreds of thousands of clones detected, roughly 84% appear once; the ten largest clones hold approximately 0.71%. The source material was PBMCs. The TCR comes from a boy aged 2 to 10 in good health and CMV-seronegative. This chain uses TRBV6-1 with TRBJ1-6; possible D gene TRBD1, 6 bases. Here the CDR3 reads CASSENSKGVKSYNSPLHF. In DNA, the CDR3 is TGTGCCAGCAGTGAAAATTCGAAGGGGGTAAAGTCCTATAATTCACCCCTCCACTTT.